The 22 T cell receptor beta chains given below trace back to one sample, sequenced in a study of T cells in localized non-small cell lung cancer. Assay used: immunoSEQ multiplex PCR; TCRdb lists only in-frame clones, some missing. The table has 10,000 to 13,000 clones, around three quarters seen once; the top ten hold about a third. Sequencing used peripheral blood, obtained before any cancer treatment. The receptors here all came from a male donor aged 60 or over with stage I lung adenocarcinoma.

This chain connects TRBV5-6 to TRBJ2-3; 13 nucleotides align to TRBD2. The germline gives CDR1 SGHDT, CDR2 YYEEEE. The ends lost 0 bases at V and 6 bases at J; junction bases unmatched: 10. This CDR3 is 18 amino acids long. The DNA for the CDR3 is TGTGCCAGCAGCTTGGGGCGACTAGCGGGGGGTACCAGGGATACGCAGTATTTT. Protein product: CASSLGRLAGGTRDTQYF.

The chain links TRBV5-1 to TRBJ1-1; the D gene is possibly TRBD1 (5 bases). Germline loops: CDR1 SGHRS, CDR2 YFSETQ. There are 15 residues in the CDR3. Trimming took off 0 bases at V and 8 bases at J, with 17 bases between the two ends. The CDR3 protein is CASSLGQGLTLEAFF. Here the CDR3 DNA reads TGCGCCAGCAGCTTGGGTCAGGGCCTAACTCTCGAAGCTTTCTTT.

This clone occurred once. The chain joins TRBV6-4 to TRBJ1-2, with D unresolved. Trimming stripped 5 bases from V and 8 bases from J, with 18 bases between. Looked up from germline, CDR1 is MRHNA and CDR2 is SNTAGT. CDR3 length: 14 amino acids. DNA for the CDR3: TGTGCCAGCAGTCCGACCGACGGACCCCTAGGCTACACCTTC. It translates to CASSPTDGPLGYTF.

This clone was seen only a few times. This chain connects TRBV11-2 to TRBJ2-7; D ambiguous. The V and J ends lost 2 bases and 4 bases respectively, with 6 bases between them. This CDR3 comprises 12 residues. Germline assignment: CDR1 SGHAT and CDR2 FQNNGV. In DNA, the CDR3 is TGTGCCAGCAGCTTATTCCGTTACGAGCAGTACTTC. It specifies CASSLFRYEQYF.

This clone appeared a single time. As DNA, the CDR3 is TGTGCCAGCAGTGACGTTCACAATAACTATGGCTACACCTTC. This gives the protein CASSDVHNNYGYTF. This chain links TRBV25-1 with TRBJ1-2, with no clear D. Germline V lookup: CDR1 MGHDK, CDR2 SYGVNS. V lost 3 bases and J 1 base, leaving 9 bases between the germline ends. This CDR3 is built from 14 residues.

The chain combines TRBV18 with TRBJ1-4, with D unresolved. V dropped 5 bases and J dropped 7 bases, with 17 bases sitting between them. This CDR3 has 15 residues. CDR1 is KGHSH, CDR2 LQKENI, per germline. The CDR3 here is CASSKGPGTREKLFF. The CDR3 DNA follows: TGTGCCAGCTCAAAAGGGCCAGGAACTCGTGAAAAACTGTTTTTT.

By sample share, this clone is medium-sized. The gene calls are TRBV7-3 and TRBJ1-6; perhaps TRBD1 as D (6 bases). Germline V gives CDR1 SGHTA, CDR2 FQGTGA. Trimming pared 0 bases from V and 9 bases from J, leaving 12 bases between. CDR3 size: 15 residues. The CDR3 loop reads CASSLTGGQGSPLHF. The CDR3 region has the DNA TGTGCCAGCAGCTTAACGGGGGGGCAAGGTTCACCCCTCCACTTT.

This chain joins TRBV2 and TRBJ1-5; D remains unclear. The CDR3 extends over 13 amino acids. The V end was cut by 7 bases, the J end by 5 bases, with 12 bases between. Germline CDR1 is SNHLY and CDR2 is FYNNEI. This chain's CDR3 is CASKGLSDQPQHF. The CDR3 bases are TGTGCCAGCAAAGGTCTGAGTGATCAGCCCCAGCATTTT. Complete variable domain (other parts from reference TRBV2 and TRBJ1-5): EPEVTQTPSHQVTQMGQEVILRCVPISNHLYFYWYRQILGQKVEFLVSFYNNEISEKSEIFDDQFSVERPDGSNFTLKIRSTKLEDSAMYFCASKGLSDQPQHFGDGTRLSIL.

The chain couples TRBV4-2 to TRBJ1-5; 10 bases align to TRBD1. This CDR3 comprises 19 residues. After removal of 1 base from V and 0 bases from J, the junction contained 9 bases not matched to a gene. CDR1 LGHNA and CDR2 YNFKEQ come from the germline V gene. The CDR3 region is CASSQGFGQGGTSNQPQHF. The DNA for the CDR3 is TGTGCCAGCAGCCAAGGATTTGGACAGGGGGGTACTAGCAATCAGCCCCAGCATTTT.

This clone was counted once. This sequence joins TRBV5-1 and TRBJ2-2, with 15 bases that match TRBD2. Germline V lookup: CDR1 SGHRS, CDR2 YFSETQ. The CDR3 is made up of 20 amino acids. The V segment lost 1 base and the J segment 1 base; nucleotides outside the gene matches: 8. The CDR3 spells CASSLRSGTSGGLNTGELFF. CDR3 in DNA: TGCGCCAGCAGCTTGAGATCCGGGACTAGCGGGGGGTTGAACACCGGGGAGCTGTTTTTT.

The V and J genes are TRBV2 and TRBJ1-4, with a tentative D call TRBD1 (5 bases). V lost 8 bases and J lost 7, with 14 bases in between. The CDR3 consists of 13 residues. The V gene's germline CDR1 is SNHLY and CDR2 FYNNEI. DNA of the CDR3: TGTGCCAGCGGGCGGAGGGGCGGTGAAAAACTGTTTTTT. Amino acids: CASGRRGGEKLFF.

The V gene is TRBV7-3, the J gene TRBJ2-2; 9 positions agree with TRBD2. The ends lost 5 bases at V and 5 bases at J; junction bases unmatched: 6. The CDR3 totals 15 residues. Germline-derived CDR1 and CDR2 are SGHTA and FQGTGA. DNA of the CDR3: TGTGCCAGCAGCGCTACGGGACTAGCAACCGGGGAGCTGTTTTTT. It yields the protein CASSATGLATGELFF. Based on the CDR3 plus reference TRBV7-3 and TRBJ2-2, the full variable domain is GAGVSQTPSNKVTEKGKYVELRCDPISGHTALYWYRQSLGQGPEFLIYFQGTGAADDSGLPNDRFFAVRPEGSVSTLKIQRTERGDSAVYLCASSATGLATGELFFGEGSRLTVL.

The chain links TRBV18 to TRBJ1-6, with 9 bases aligning to TRBD1. CDR3 length equals 16 residues. V lost 2 bases and J lost 7; bases outside the gene matches: 6. Germline V lookup: CDR1 KGHSH, CDR2 LQKENI. The CDR3 loop is CASSPRPGQGNSPLHF. CDR3 bases: TGTGCCAGCTCACCAAGACCGGGACAGGGAAATTCACCCCTCCACTTT. Full variable domain (missing parts from reference TRBV18 and TRBJ1-6): NAGVMQNPRHLVRRRGQEARLRCSPMKGHSHVYWYRQLPEEGLKFMVYLQKENIIDESGMPKERFSAEFPKEGPSILRIQQVVRGDSAAYFCASSPRPGQGNSPLHFGNGTRLTVT.

V gene TRBV9 combines with J gene TRBJ2-5; D might be TRBD1 (6 bases). The germline CDR1 and CDR2 sequences are SGDLS and YYNGEE. CDR3 length: 13 residues. V gave up 3 bases and J gave up 5 bases, with 11 bases separating them. The CDR3 nucleotides are TGTGCCAGCAGCGCACAGGGAGCGGAGACCCAGTACTTC. This codes for CASSAQGAETQYF.

The chain joins TRBV7-9 to TRBJ2-4; TRBD1 matches 9 bases. The CDR3 sequence is 15 residues long. V was pared by 5 bases and J by 4 bases, with 6 bases of the junction left unmatched. The germline V gene has CDR1 SEHNR and CDR2 FQNEAQ (reference sequence). CDR3 in DNA: TGTGCCAGCAGCAACACCGGGACAGGGAAAAACATTCAGTACTTC. Its protein product is CASSNTGTGKNIQYF. Looking up the rest from reference TRBV7-9 and TRBJ2-4 gives the full variable domain: DTGVSQNPRHKITKRGQNVTFRCDPISEHNRLYWYRQTLGQGPEFLTYFQNEAQLEKSRLLSDRFSAERPKGSFSTLEIQRTEQGDSAMYLCASSNTGTGKNIQYFGAGTRLSVL.

This chain connects TRBV10-3 to TRBJ1-5; tentative D call: TRBD1 (6 bases). V was trimmed by 9 bases and J by 7 bases, leaving 16 bases between them. CDR1 and CDR2 from the germline V gene are ENHRY and SYGVKD. CDR3 size: 13 residues. The CDR3 is CAITGSPRQPQHF. CDR3 DNA: TGTGCCATTACAGGGTCACCCAGGCAGCCCCAGCATTTT.

V gene TRBV6-6 combines with J gene TRBJ1-2; TRBD1 matches at 9 bases. V was pared by 5 bases and J by 6 bases, with 4 bases of the junction left unmatched. Germline-derived CDR1 and CDR2 are MNHNY and SVGAGI (reference sequence). CDR3 length: 13 residues. CDR3 protein: CASSTRTGDGYTF. CDR3 nucleotide sequence: TGTGCCAGCAGTACTAGGACAGGGGATGGCTACACCTTC.

The rearrangement uses TRBV4-2 and TRBJ1-2, with 9 bases matching TRBD1. The germline gives CDR1 LGHNA, CDR2 YNFKEQ. Trimming removed 6 bases from V and 0 bases from J; junction bases left unmatched: 8. The CDR3 loop spans 16 amino acids. The CDR3 is CASRQQGAPPNYGYTF. CDR3 nucleotide sequence: TGTGCCAGCAGACAACAGGGGGCGCCCCCTAACTATGGCTACACCTTC.

The genes are TRBV11-1 and TRBJ2-1, with 7 bases identical to TRBD1. The CDR3 sequence is 15 residues long. Per the germline V gene, CDR1 is SGHAT and CDR2 is FQDESV (reference sequence). After removal of 1 base from V and 7 bases from J, the junction contained 7 bases not matched to a gene. CDR3 region: CASSLGTGRLNEQFF. CDR3 bases: TGTGCCAGCAGCTTAGGGACAGGCCGTTTGAATGAGCAGTTCTTC. The whole variable domain, remainder taken from reference TRBV11-1 and TRBJ2-1, is EAEVAQSPRYKITEKSQAVAFWCDPISGHATLYWYRQILGQGPELLVQFQDESVVDDSQLPKDRFSAERLKGVDSTLKIQPAELGDSAMYLCASSLGTGRLNEQFFGPGTRLTVL.

The chain combines TRBV18 with TRBJ1-4; 7 bases map to TRBD1. The V and J ends lost 3 bases and 8 bases, in that order; junction bases with no gene match: 6. The CDR3 sequence is 14 residues long. Germline V gives CDR1 KGHSH, CDR2 LQKENI. Here the CDR3 reads CASSPTGWGEKLFF. CDR3 bases: TGTGCCAGCTCACCGACAGGGTGGGGAGAAAAACTGTTTTTT.

The chain combines TRBV5-4 with TRBJ1-2; 9 bases fit TRBD1. The J segment lost 5 bases and the V segment lost 0 bases, leaving 5 bases of the junction unmatched. In germline, CDR1 is SGHNT, CDR2 YYREEE (reference sequence). This CDR3 has 15 residues. This CDR3 is CASSLGDRVEYGYTF. The CDR3 DNA reads TGTGCCAGCAGCTTGGGGGACAGGGTAGAATATGGCTACACCTTC.

V gene TRBV6-5 combines with J gene TRBJ1-1; D is uncertain. The CDR3 has 15 amino acids. Germline V lookup: CDR1 MNHEY, CDR2 SVGAGI. V was shortened by 8 bases and J by 2 bases, with 18 bases between the two germline ends. DNA for the CDR3: TGTGCCAGCCGTCCGGGCACGGCCGGAAACACTGAAGCTTTCTTT. Its translation: CASRPGTAGNTEAFF.